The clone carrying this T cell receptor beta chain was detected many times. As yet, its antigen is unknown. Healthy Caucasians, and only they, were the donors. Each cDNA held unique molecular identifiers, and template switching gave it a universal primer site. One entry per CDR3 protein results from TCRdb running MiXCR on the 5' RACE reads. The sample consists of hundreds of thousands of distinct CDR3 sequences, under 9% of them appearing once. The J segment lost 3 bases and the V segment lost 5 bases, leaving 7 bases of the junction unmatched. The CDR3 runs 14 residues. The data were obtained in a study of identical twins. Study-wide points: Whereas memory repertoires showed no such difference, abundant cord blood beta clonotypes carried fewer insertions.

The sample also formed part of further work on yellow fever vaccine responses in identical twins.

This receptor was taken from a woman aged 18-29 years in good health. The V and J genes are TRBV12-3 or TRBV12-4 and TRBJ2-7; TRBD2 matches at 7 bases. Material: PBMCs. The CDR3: CASSREAGNYEQYF. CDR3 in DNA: TGTGCCAGCAGTCGGGAGGCAGGGAACTACGAGCAGTACTTC.